Listed below are T cell receptor beta chains from one sample, sequenced in a study of T-cell memory formation after mild COVID-19. TCRdb used MiXCR to reprocess the 5' RACE reads, holding one entry per CDR3 protein. The sample records 130,000 to 150,000 distinct CDR3 sequences, 15% to 20% being singletons. The sample taken for sequencing was PBMCs or a T cell subset sorted from them (not recorded which). The receptors stem from an adult woman who had mild COVID-19 (a few samples of this study predate the infection). Cell type and time point are not known. Both conserved end residues are part of each CDR3.

j_call v_call cdr3_aa
TRBJ2-5 TRBV7-6 CASSFAPAETQYF
TRBJ2-1 TRBV5-1 CASSLGLAEQFF
TRBJ2-3 TRBV29-1 CSVQALASGGGTDTQYF
TRBJ2-6 TRBV11-2 CASSLETGASAGANVLTF
TRBJ2-7 TRBV6-1 CASTRGQTYEQYF
TRBJ2-5 TRBV6-5 CASSYLQGTSGTQYF
TRBJ2-1 TRBV20-1 CSALGTSGRIVYNEQFF
TRBJ2-2 TRBV24-1 CATSDNGRGFDTGELFF
TRBJ2-7 TRBV10-3 CAILREGHEQYF
TRBJ2-6 TRBV7-9 CASSPRWGANVLTF
TRBJ2-7 TRBV2 CASTGLRQYF
TRBJ2-2 TRBV5-1 CASSLDGTSAKELFF
TRBJ1-1 TRBV7-3 CASSFRQGAAEAFF
TRBJ2-1 TRBV19 CASSTRQTEQFF
TRBJ1-4 TRBV12-3/TRBV12-4 CASSLRGLGEKLFF
TRBJ2-5 TRBV7-6 CASSPGAAQETQYF
TRBJ2-5 TRBV6-5 CASSSNDPQETQYF
TRBJ2-1 TRBV7-2 CASSPRTSGITYNEQFF
TRBJ2-3 TRBV7-9 CASSPRSDTQYF
TRBJ2-3 TRBV29-1 CSAPLGDTQYF
TRBJ2-3 TRBV30 CAWSVLRTSGRSDTQYF
TRBJ2-5 TRBV5-1 CASSERETQYF
TRBJ2-1 TRBV2 CASSAIGGGEQFF
TRBJ2-1 TRBV29-1 CSVAKAGEPNEQFF
TRBJ2-7 TRBV6-5 CASSYGDGRSREQYF
TRBJ2-1 TRBV12-3/TRBV12-4 CASSKTSGFYNEQFF
TRBJ1-3 TRBV5-1 CASRRGYEGSLGNTIYF
TRBJ2-5 TRBV5-1 CASSLNQGARETQYF
TRBJ1-2 TRBV6-5 CASSYTGQSGARF
TRBJ2-3 TRBV2 CASSPLSGLALTDTQYF
TRBJ1-6 TRBV6-1 CASTPTSYNSPLHF
TRBJ2-1 TRBV6-1 CASSPTSLSYNEQFF
TRBJ2-1 TRBV9 CASSEPSGNNEQFF
TRBJ2-1 TRBV10-3 CAIAAGTGRFNEQFF
TRBJ2-7 TRBV6-4 CASSELGGFKQYF
TRBJ1-2 TRBV20-1 CSAPKGATNYGYTF
TRBJ1-1 TRBV7-3 CASSLTGLGAEAFF
TRBJ2-3 TRBV12-3/TRBV12-4 CASSLMRGPDTQYF
TRBJ2-7 TRBV2 CASNDGTPRYEQYF
TRBJ2-4 TRBV4-3 CASSQDQLAGKNIQYF
TRBJ1-1 TRBV5-4 CASSSRRQAFF
TRBJ2-3 TRBV5-1 CASSPWTSGGADTQYF
TRBJ1-1 TRBV5-1 CASSLGPLRQGTGEAFF
TRBJ2-1 TRBV24-1 CATSDPGPPGGEQFF
TRBJ1-3 TRBV7-2 CASSFRTGSSGNTIYF
TRBJ2-3 TRBV9 CASSVEGDTQYF
TRBJ2-3 TRBV20-1 CSAILGGRAVDTQYF
TRBJ2-7 TRBV6-1 CASSGYSSYEQYF
TRBJ2-7 TRBV24-1 CATSDQSRGNYEQYF
TRBJ2-7 TRBV7-9 CASSLGHYYEQYF
TRBJ2-2 TRBV6-2/TRBV6-3 CASSYPRGVGTGELFF
TRBJ1-4 TRBV18 CASSPNRAGDEKLFF
TRBJ2-2 TRBV7-2 CASSKTGGTGELFF
TRBJ2-1 TRBV24-1 CATSDQRLAARREQFF
TRBJ2-5 TRBV6-2/TRBV6-3 CASSSFGPPETQYF
TRBJ2-1 TRBV5-1 CASSLDEPTDNEQFF
TRBJ2-5 TRBV20-1 CSAGRTSGVETQYF
TRBJ1-2 TRBV9 CASSAGGREGYGYTF
TRBJ2-3 TRBV7-2 CASSLAGPTDTQYF